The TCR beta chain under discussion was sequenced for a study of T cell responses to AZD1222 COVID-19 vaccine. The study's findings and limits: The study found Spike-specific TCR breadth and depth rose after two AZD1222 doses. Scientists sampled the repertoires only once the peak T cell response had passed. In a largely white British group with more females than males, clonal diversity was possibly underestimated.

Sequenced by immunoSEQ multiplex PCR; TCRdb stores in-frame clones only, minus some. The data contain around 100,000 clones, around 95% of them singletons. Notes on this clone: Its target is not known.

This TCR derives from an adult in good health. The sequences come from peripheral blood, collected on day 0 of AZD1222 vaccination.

Here the CDR3 DNA reads TGTGCCAGCAGGACGACAGGGAGGGGAACTGAAGCTTTCTTT. As protein: CASRTTGRGTEAFF. This chain joins TRBV27 and TRBJ1-1; 7 nucleotides line up with TRBD1. Germline V lookup: CDR1 MNHEY, CDR2 SMNVEV (reference sequence). The CDR3 runs to 14 residues. V shed 6 bases, J shed 5 bases, and the junction held 9 bases outside the gene matches.